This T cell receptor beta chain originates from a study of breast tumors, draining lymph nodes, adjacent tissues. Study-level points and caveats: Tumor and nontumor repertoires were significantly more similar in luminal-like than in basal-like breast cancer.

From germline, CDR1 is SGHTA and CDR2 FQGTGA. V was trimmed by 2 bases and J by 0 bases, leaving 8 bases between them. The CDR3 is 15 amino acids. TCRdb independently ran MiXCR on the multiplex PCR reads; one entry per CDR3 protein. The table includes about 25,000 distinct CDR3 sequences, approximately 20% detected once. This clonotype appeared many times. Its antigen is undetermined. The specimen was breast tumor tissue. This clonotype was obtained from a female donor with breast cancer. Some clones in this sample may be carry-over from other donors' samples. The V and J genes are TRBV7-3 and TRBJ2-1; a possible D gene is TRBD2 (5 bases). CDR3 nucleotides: TGTGCCAGCAGCTTACTAGGGAGCTCCTACAATGAGCAGTTCTTC. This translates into CASSLLGSSYNEQFF.